This record concerns one T cell receptor (beta chain) sequence. The CDR3 spans 16 residues. Germline V CDR1 and CDR2: SGHRS, YFSETQ. J was trimmed by 0 bases and V by 0 bases; bases with no gene match: 3. As processed by the authors: Amplified reference gene primers provided the basis for estimating nucleated cell counts. Profiled with immunoSEQ multiplex PCR; TCRdb holds only in-frame clones, not every one. D and trimming come from the DNA, and the V and J calls and clone size come from that table. The repertoire has 100,000 to 150,000 clones, around 70% of them found once; the top ten carry around 5.5%. The data stem from a study of blood T cell repertoires in COVID-19. Study in general: Samples representing acute and convalescent COVID-19 were sourced from the United States, Italy and Spain.

The sequencing sample was made of peripheral blood. The chain links TRBV5-1 to TRBJ2-3, with 8 positions matching TRBD2. The source is a man aged 60 to 69 with acute or convalescent COVID-19. As DNA, the CDR3 is TGCGCCAGCAGCTTGGGACTAGCGACTAGCACAGATACGCAGTATTTT. Its protein product is CASSLGLATSTDTQYF.